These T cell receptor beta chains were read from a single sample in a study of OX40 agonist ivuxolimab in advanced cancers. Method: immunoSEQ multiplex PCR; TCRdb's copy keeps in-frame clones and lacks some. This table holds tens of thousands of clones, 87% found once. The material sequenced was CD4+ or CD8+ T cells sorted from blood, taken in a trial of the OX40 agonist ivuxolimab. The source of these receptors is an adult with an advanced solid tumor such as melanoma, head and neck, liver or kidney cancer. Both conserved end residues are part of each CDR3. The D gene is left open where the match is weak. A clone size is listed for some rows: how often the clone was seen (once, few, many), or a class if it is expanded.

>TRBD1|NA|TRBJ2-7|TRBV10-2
TGCGCCAGCAGTGGGGGGGGGACAGGGACCTACGAGCAGTACTTC
CASSGGGTGTYEQYF
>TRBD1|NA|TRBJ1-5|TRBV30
TGTGCCTGGAAGGGACAGGGGAATCAGCCCCAGCATTTT
CAWKGQGNQPQHF
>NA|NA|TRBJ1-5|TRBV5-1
TGCGCCAGCAGCAAGGACACGGGGGCTAAGCCCCAGCATTTT
CASSKDTGAKPQHF
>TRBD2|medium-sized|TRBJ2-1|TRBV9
TGTGCCAGCAGCGTAGTCTTGGGGGGACTAGCGGGAGTCGGTGAGCAGTTCTTC
CASSVVLGGLAGVGEQFF
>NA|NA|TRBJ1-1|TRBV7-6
TGTGCCAGCAGGCCTACCGAGGCCGATGAAGCTTTCTTT
CASRPTEADEAFF
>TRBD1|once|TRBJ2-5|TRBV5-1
TGCGCCAGCAGCTTACCACAGGGGACCCAAGAGACCCAGTACTTC
CASSLPQGTQETQYF
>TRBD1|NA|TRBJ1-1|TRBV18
TGTGCCAGCTCGTGGAGGACAGGGGTGACGAACACTGAAGCTTTCTTT
CASSWRTGVTNTEAFF
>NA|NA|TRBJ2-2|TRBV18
TGTGCCAGCTCACCACGGGAATCAAACACCGGGGAGCTGTTTTTT
CASSPRESNTGELFF
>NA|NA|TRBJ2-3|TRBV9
TGTGCCAGCAGCGTAGTTCAGGGGCGTTTGGATACGCAGTATTTT
CASSVVQGRLDTQYF
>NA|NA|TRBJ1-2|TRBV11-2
TGTGCCAGCAGCCGAGGGATCTATGGCTACACCTTC
CASSRGIYGYTF
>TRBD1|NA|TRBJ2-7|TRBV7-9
TGTGCCAGCACGCGACTGGGACAGGGTACCAACGAGCAGTACTTC
CASTRLGQGTNEQYF
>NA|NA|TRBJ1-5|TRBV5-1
TGCGCCAGCAGCCACCTGGGGGGCAATCAGCCCCAGCATTTT
CASSHLGGNQPQHF
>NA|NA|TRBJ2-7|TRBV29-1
TGCAGCGTTGAAAAAGGGACCTCAGACTTACGCGAGCAGTACTTC
CSVEKGTSDLREQYF
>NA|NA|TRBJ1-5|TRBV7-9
TGTGCCAGCAGCTTAATGGCAGACAATCAGCCCCAGCATTTT
CASSLMADNQPQHF
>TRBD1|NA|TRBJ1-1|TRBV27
TGTGCCAGCAGCCCCTGGACAGGGAACACTGAAGCTTTCTTT
CASSPWTGNTEAFF
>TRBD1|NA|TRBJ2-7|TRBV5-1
TGCGCCAGCAGCATCGGACAGGACTTGAAGCAGTACTTC
CASSIGQDLKQYF
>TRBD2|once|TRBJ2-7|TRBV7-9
TGTGCCAGCAGTCTCTCGACTAGCGGCCCCTACGAGCAGTACTTC
CASSLSTSGPYEQYF
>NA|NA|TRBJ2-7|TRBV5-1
TGCGCCAGCAGCTTGAGCACAGGTCAATACGAGCAGTACTTC
CASSLSTGQYEQYF
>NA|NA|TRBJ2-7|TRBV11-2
TGTGCCAGCAGCTTATCAGGTCTGGTCTACGAGCAGTACTTC
CASSLSGLVYEQYF
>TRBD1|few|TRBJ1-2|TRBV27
TGTGCCAGCAGTTCTAGGGGGCGGGGCTACACCTTC
CASSSRGRGYTF
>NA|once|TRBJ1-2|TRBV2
TGTGCCAGCAGTGAAGCGCGAGGGATCTATGGCTACACCTTC
CASSEARGIYGYTF
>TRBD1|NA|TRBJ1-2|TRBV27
TGTGCCAGCAGTTTATGGGGGACAGGGGGTCATGGCTACACCTTC
CASSLWGTGGHGYTF
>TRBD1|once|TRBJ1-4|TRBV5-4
TGTGCCAGCAGCTTGGGCCCAGGGGGGATAGACGAAAAACTGTTTTTT
CASSLGPGGIDEKLFF
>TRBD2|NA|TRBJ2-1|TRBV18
TGTGCCAGCTCACCAAATCCTAGCGGGAGTGCGGATGAGCAGTTCTTC
CASSPNPSGSADEQFF
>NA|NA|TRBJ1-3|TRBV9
TGTGCCAGCAGCGTAGCTCTTCAGGGCTCTGGAAACACCATATATTTT
CASSVALQGSGNTIYF
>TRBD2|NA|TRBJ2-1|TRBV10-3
TGTGCCATCAGGGGTGGTGGGACTAGCGGCAACAATGAGCAGTTCTTC
CAIRGGGTSGNNEQFF
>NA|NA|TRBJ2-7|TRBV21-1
TGTGCCAGCAGCCTCCAAGGACAGGGAGGAACCTACGAGCAGTACTTC
CASSLQGQGGTYEQYF
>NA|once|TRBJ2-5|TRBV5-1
TGCGCCAGCAGCTTGGCGGGGCAGCGAGAGACCCAGTACTTC
CASSLAGQRETQYF
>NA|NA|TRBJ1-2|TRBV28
TGTGCCAGCAGTACCTGGTCGGCGCGGGGAGATGGCTACACCTTC
CASSTWSARGDGYTF
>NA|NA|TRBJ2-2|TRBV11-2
TGTGCCAGCAGCTTAGAGGGTCGCAAGAACACCGGGGAGCTGTTTTTT
CASSLEGRKNTGELFF
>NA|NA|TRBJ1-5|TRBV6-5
TGTGCCAGCAGTTACTCGGGTCAGTACAATCAGCCCCAGCATTTT
CASSYSGQYNQPQHF
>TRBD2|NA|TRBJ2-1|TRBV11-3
TGTGCCAGCAGCTTAACTCGGACTAGTCACCGTGAGCAGTTCTTC
CASSLTRTSHREQFF
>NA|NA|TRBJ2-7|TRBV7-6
TGTGCCAGCAGCGAACGGACAAGGCCCACCTACGAGCAGTACTTC
CASSERTRPTYEQYF
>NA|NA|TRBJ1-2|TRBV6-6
TGTGCCAGCAGACCTCACCACGGGGGAGGGTATGGCTACACCTTC
CASRPHHGGGYGYTF
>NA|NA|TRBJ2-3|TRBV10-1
TGCGCCAGCAGTGAGTCGAAGGTGGAAAGCACAGATACGCAGTATTTT
CASSESKVESTDTQYF
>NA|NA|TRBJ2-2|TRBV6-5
TGTGCCAGCAGTCGAAAGACAGGCGGGGAGCTGTTTTTT
CASSRKTGGELFF
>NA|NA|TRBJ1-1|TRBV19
TGTGCCAGTAGGCCGCGCGGGGTGGGTGTAGAGAACACTGAAGCTTTCTTT
CASRPRGVGVENTEAFF
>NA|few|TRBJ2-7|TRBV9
TGTGCCAGCAGCGTGTCGTCAGTCCACGAGCAGTACTTC
CASSVSSVHEQYF
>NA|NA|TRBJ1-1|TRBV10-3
TGTGCCATCAGTGAGCCCTCGGCAGGATTCACTGAAGCTTTCTTT
CAISEPSAGFTEAFF
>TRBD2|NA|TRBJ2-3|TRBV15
TGTGCCACCAGCATCCCCGCCTCCTTAGGACTAGCGGTTACGCAGTATTTT
CATSIPASLGLAVTQYF
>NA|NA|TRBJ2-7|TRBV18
TGTGCCAGCTCACAGGGAGGCGAGCAGTACTTC
CASSQGGEQYF
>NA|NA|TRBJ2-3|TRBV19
TGTGCCAGTAGCGCCTCAGGGCGGGGCACAGATACGCAGTATTTT
CASSASGRGTDTQYF
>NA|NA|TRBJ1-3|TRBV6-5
TGTGCCAGCAGTCCCCGGGTCAGGGCGCACACCATATATTTT
CASSPRVRAHTIYF
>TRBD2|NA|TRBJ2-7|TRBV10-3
TGTGCCATCAGATCGACTAGCGGAGAACTCTACGAGCAGTACTTC
CAIRSTSGELYEQYF
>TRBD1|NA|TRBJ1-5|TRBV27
TGTGCCAGCAGTTCGGGACAGGTCAAAAATCAGCCCCAGCATTTT
CASSSGQVKNQPQHF
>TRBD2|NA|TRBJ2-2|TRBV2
TGTGCCAGCAGTAAGGGACTAGCGGGAAAGGGGGAGCTGTTTTTT
CASSKGLAGKGELFF
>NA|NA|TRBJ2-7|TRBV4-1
TGCGCCAGCAGCCAACGCCTTTACGGGCGCTTCGTTTACGAGCAGTACTTC
CASSQRLYGRFVYEQYF
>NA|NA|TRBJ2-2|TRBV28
TGTGCCAGCACCCTAGACAGTTCGAACACCGGGGAGCTGTTTTTT
CASTLDSSNTGELFF
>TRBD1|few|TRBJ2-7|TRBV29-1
TGCAGCGTTTCGCGACAGGGGGGCTCCTACGAGCAGTACTTC
CSVSRQGGSYEQYF
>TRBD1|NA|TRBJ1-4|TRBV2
TGTGCCGGCAGGGGGAATGAAAAACTGTTTTTT
CAGRGNEKLFF
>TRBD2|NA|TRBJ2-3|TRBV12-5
TGTGCTAGTGGTTTGGTACTGAGCGGGAGATCAGATACGCAGTATTTT
CASGLVLSGRSDTQYF
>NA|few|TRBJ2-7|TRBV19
TGTGCCAGTAGTGACGCAGCCGCAGGCGGGAACTACGAGCAGTACTTC
CASSDAAAGGNYEQYF
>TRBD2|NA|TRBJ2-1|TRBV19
TGTGCCAGTAGCCTCACCGGGACTAGCGGGAGCAATGAGCAGTTCTTC
CASSLTGTSGSNEQFF
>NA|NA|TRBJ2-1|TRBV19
TGTGCCACTACAAAGTACAATGAGCAGTTCTTC
CATTKYNEQFF
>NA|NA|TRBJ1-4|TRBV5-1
TGCGCCACCCTTCCCCCGAGGGCGGCTGTTAATGAAAAACTGTTTTTT
CATLPPRAAVNEKLFF
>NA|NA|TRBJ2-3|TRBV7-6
TGTGCCAGCAGCGTCGGAGGGGCTTGGAGCACAGATACGCAGTATTTT
CASSVGGAWSTDTQYF
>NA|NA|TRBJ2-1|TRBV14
TGTGCCAGCAGCCAAGATCGGGCAGGGGGAGGAAAAAGCTCCTACAATGAGCAGTTCTTC
CASSQDRAGGGKSSYNEQFF